This T cell receptor beta chain was profiled in a study of blood T cells in healthy people across ages. Only a few counts were recorded for this clonotype. CDR1 and CDR2 from the germline V gene are MDHEN and SYDVKM. Trimming stripped 5 bases from V and 2 bases from J, with 9 bases between. The CDR3 covers 13 residues. A second PCR of roughly 7 to 11 cycles used a sample-barcoded 5' primer and a J-beta primer mix. TCRdb recomputed calls from the 5' RACE reads with MiXCR, one row per CDR3 protein. The top ten hold around 10% of the sample, which has roughly 550,000 distinct CDR3 sequences, about 24% seen once. The same sample was also used in a study of T cells of mothers and their children. That work adds: Thymic selection, a shaping force on TCR recombination output, acts similarly in related and unrelated pairs.

This clonotype was obtained from a boy between 10 and 17 years old in good health. Specimen: blood. The rearrangement joins TRBV28 to TRBJ1-2; no firm D call. DNA for the CDR3: TGTGCCAGCAGTCCTAACAGCAACTATGGCTACACCTTC. It translates to CASSPNSNYGYTF.